The next 2 T cell receptor beta chains were all read from a single sample in a study of PD-1 blockade in mismatch repair-deficient tumors. Clones were sequenced by immunoSEQ multiplex PCR, and TCRdb holds only the in-frame ones, with some missing. The sample consists of about 84,000 clones, 81% of them appearing once. The sequences come from peripheral blood, collected 12 weeks after starting pembrolizumab. These receptors all stem from an adult with mismatch repair-deficient cancer.

The chain combines TRBV28 with TRBJ2-7; TRBD2 agrees at 7 bases. The trim removed 3 bases at V and 0 bases at J, leaving 5 bases unmatched. CDR3 length equals 15 residues. Germline V CDR1 and CDR2: MDHEN, SYDVKM. CDR3 region: CASSLWLADSYEQYF. Here the CDR3 DNA reads TGTGCCAGCAGTTTGTGGCTAGCGGACTCCTACGAGCAGTACTTC.

V gene TRBV11-2 combines with J gene TRBJ1-4, with D perhaps matching TRBD1 (6 bases). Germline V gene sequence: CDR1 SGHAT, CDR2 FQNNGV. The V and J ends lost 0 bases and 7 bases respectively, with 12 bases between them. The CDR3 covers 15 residues. CDR3 DNA: TGTGCCAGCAGCTTAGATCTGAGGACAGCTGAAAAACTGTTTTTT. Translating gives CASSLDLRTAEKLFF.